The 21 T cell receptor beta chains presented below share a single source sample, sequenced in a study of CD8 T cells in Susac syndrome. Random hexamers were used to reverse transcribe an amount of roughly 0.45 to 1 ug RNA. MiXCR, applied by TCRdb to the immunoSEQ multiplex PCR reads, yields one record per CDR3 protein. The table shows some 180,000 distinct CDR3 sequences, with 85% to 95% occurring only once. The sample taken for sequencing was CD4+ T cells from PBMCs. The origin of the receptors is a human donor with Susac syndrome.

The chain combines TRBV5-1 with TRBJ2-3; D call uncertain. CDR1 and CDR2 (germline): SGHRS, YFSETQ. The CDR3 consists of 17 residues. Trimming removed 4 bases at V and 1 base at J, with 19 bases between. The CDR3 nucleotides are TGCGCCAGCAGCCCACCCGCGGCTCACCAGGGCACAGATACGCAGTATTTT. Translated: CASSPPAAHQGTDTQYF.

For the CDR3, the DNA is TGTGCCAGCAGTTCCGGCTCGGAACAAGAGACCCAGTACTTC. This translates into CASSSGSEQETQYF. V gene TRBV12-3 or TRBV12-4 combines with J gene TRBJ2-5, with D uncertain. Trimming removed 4 bases from V and 2 bases from J, with 11 bases in between. The CDR3 has 14 amino acids.

CDR3 sequence reads: CASSQLTGAYEQYF. The CDR3 region has the DNA TGCGCCAGCAGCCAATTAACAGGGGCCTACGAGCAGTACTTC. V usage is TRBV4-3 and J usage is TRBJ2-7; 7 nucleotides line up with TRBD1. Germline CDR1 LGHNA, CDR2 YSLEER. V lost 2 bases and J lost 2; bases outside the gene matches: 3. The CDR3 runs 14 residues.

V and J are TRBV9 and TRBJ1-3; the D gene is possibly TRBD1 (5 bases). Trimming shortened V by 0 bases and J by 8 bases, and 18 bases separated the two germline ends. The CDR3 covers 16 residues. Germline V lookup: CDR1 SGDLS, CDR2 YYNGEE. The CDR3 spells CASSVEGTLFQDTIYF. DNA for the CDR3: TGTGCCAGCAGCGTAGAAGGGACCCTCTTCCAAGACACCATATATTTT.

V usage is TRBV27 and J usage is TRBJ2-7, with 9 bases lining up with TRBD2. Germline V gene lookup returns CDR1 MNHEY and CDR2 SMNVEV (reference sequence). Losses at the gene ends were 5 bases for V and 5 bases for J; bases not matched to a gene: 4. The CDR3 sequence is 13 residues long. CDR3: CASSMTSGHEQYF. The CDR3 coding sequence is TGTGCCAGCAGTATGACTAGCGGCCACGAGCAGTACTTC.

This clonotype was detected once. The chain has TRBV10-3 and TRBJ1-2; TRBD1 aligns across 9 bases. Germline-derived CDR1 and CDR2 are ENHRY and SYGVKD. Trimming took 1 base from V and 8 from J; bases not matched to a gene: 5. The CDR3 length is 14 residues. CDR3: CAISEFTGGQGYTF. The DNA for the CDR3 is TGTGCCATCAGTGAGTTTACAGGGGGCCAGGGCTACACCTTC.

The chain combines TRBV9 with TRBJ2-5, with D possibly being TRBD2 (5 bases). V lost 4 bases and J lost 5, with 18 bases in between. The CDR3 has 15 amino acids. The germline CDR1 and CDR2 sequences are SGDLS and YYNGEE. CDR3 coding DNA: TGTGCCAGCAGCTCCCTCGGAGGTATTGGGGAGACCCAGTACTTC. Its translation: CASSSLGGIGETQYF.

The chain joins TRBV29-1 to TRBJ1-1; 8 nucleotides match TRBD1. The CDR3 spans 13 residues. Germline V gene lookup returns CDR1 SQVTM and CDR2 ANQGSEA. After removal of 7 bases from V and 1 base from J, the junction contained 5 bases not matched to a gene. The CDR3 nucleotides read TGCAGCGCTTTTACAGGGGGGAACACTGAAGCTTTCTTT. It codes for CSAFTGGNTEAFF. The full variable domain, in which reference TRBV29-1 and TRBJ1-1 provide the parts outside the CDR3, is SAVISQKPSRDICQRGTSLTIQCQVDSQVTMMFWYRQQPGQSLTLIATANQGSEATYESGFVIDKFPISRPNLTFSTLTVSNMSPEDSSIYLCSAFTGGNTEAFFGQGTRLTVV.

The chain uses TRBV18 and TRBJ1-5; D is unresolved. This CDR3 has 13 residues. Trimming left V 3 bases short and J 5 bases short, with 8 bases between. Germline V CDR1 and CDR2: KGHSH, LQKENI. For the CDR3, the DNA is TGTGCCAGCTCACCGGGAACCCATCAGCCCCAGCATTTT. Translation gives CASSPGTHQPQHF. Full variable domain (rest looked up from reference TRBV18 and TRBJ1-5): NAGVMQNPRHLVRRRGQEARLRCSPMKGHSHVYWYRQLPEEGLKFMVYLQKENIIDESGMPKERFSAEFPKEGPSILRIQQVVRGDSAAYFCASSPGTHQPQHFGDGTRLSIL.

The chain uses TRBV7-2 and TRBJ2-1, with 8 nucleotides matching TRBD2. This CDR3 has 15 amino acids. Germline V lookup: CDR1 SGHTA, CDR2 FQGNSA. The V and J ends lost 1 base and 7 bases, in that order; junction bases with no gene match: 6. The CDR3 spells CASSLGAGEWNEQFF. The CDR3 DNA reads TGTGCCAGCAGCTTAGGAGCGGGAGAATGGAATGAGCAGTTCTTC.

V and J are TRBV12-3 or TRBV12-4 and TRBJ2-7, with D perhaps being TRBD1 or TRBD2 (5 bases each). The CDR3 is 14 amino acids. Between the trimmed V and J ends, which lost 6 bases and 1 base, there was a span of 13 bases. The CDR3 DNA is TGTGCCAGCAGACTGGGGACGGTATCCTACGAGCAGTACTTC. Its translation: CASRLGTVSYEQYF.

This clonotype has a handful of counts. This rearrangement joins TRBV2 to TRBJ1-2; possibly TRBD1 for D (6 bases). The CDR3 runs 14 residues. Germline-derived CDR1 and CDR2 are SNHLY and FYNNEI. Trimming pared 0 bases from V and 9 bases from J, leaving 14 bases between. CDR3 loop: CASSEARGTSSYTF. CDR3 bases: TGTGCCAGCAGTGAAGCCCGGGGGACAAGTAGCTACACCTTC. The full variable domain, completed using reference TRBV2 and TRBJ1-2, is EPEVTQTPSHQVTQMGQEVILRCVPISNHLYFYWYRQILGQKVEFLVSFYNNEISEKSEIFDDQFSVERPDGSNFTLKIRSTKLEDSAMYFCASSEARGTSSYTFGSGTRLTVV.

The CDR3 bases are TGTGCCAGCAGCTCGGTTAGGGGATGGGCGCAGTATTTT. Translation: CASSSVRGWAQYF. This chain connects TRBV7-2 to TRBJ2-3, with D possibly being TRBD1 (5 bases). From germline, CDR1 is SGHTA and CDR2 FQGNSA. The CDR3 is 13 residues long. Trimming shortened V by 4 bases and J by 10 bases, and 15 bases separated the two germline ends.

The V and J genes are TRBV24-1 and TRBJ2-5; 10 positions match TRBD1. Germline V CDR1 and CDR2: KGHDR, SFDVKD. After removal of 3 bases from V and 3 bases from J, the junction contained 6 bases not matched to a gene. CDR3 length: 16 amino acids. CDR3 sequence (DNA): TGTGCCACCAGTGATCTGGGACAGGGGTCAGAAGAGACCCAGTACTTC. This sequence encodes CATSDLGQGSEETQYF.

The chain is built from TRBV27 and TRBJ2-1; 10 nucleotides match TRBD1. The CDR3 covers 17 residues. Germline trimming cut 2 bases from V and 0 bases from J; bases unmatched to any gene: 4. The germline V gene encodes CDR1 MNHEY and CDR2 SMNVEV (reference sequence). The CDR3 reads CASSLRTGGISYNEQFF. Written as DNA, the CDR3 is TGTGCCAGCAGTTTAAGGACAGGGGGAATCTCCTACAATGAGCAGTTCTTC.

The CDR3 reads CASSQQGIGTDTQYF. The CDR3 DNA is TGCGCCAGCAGCCAACAGGGGATCGGCACAGATACGCAGTATTTT. This chain links TRBV4-3 with TRBJ2-3; TRBD1 might be the D (6 bases). Germline CDR1 reads LGHNA; CDR2 reads YSLEER. The germline V and J ends were trimmed by 2 bases and 1 base, with 10 bases remaining between them. The CDR3 loop spans 15 amino acids.

The V gene is TRBV25-1, the J gene TRBJ2-1; the D gene is possibly TRBD1 (6 bases). CDR3 length equals 15 residues. V was clipped by 1 base and J by 3 bases, with 10 bases between them. In germline, CDR1 is MGHDK, CDR2 SYGVNS. Here the CDR3 reads CASSEWTVDYNEQFF. The CDR3 DNA reads TGTGCCAGCAGTGAATGGACAGTTGACTACAATGAGCAGTTCTTC. Based on the CDR3 plus reference TRBV25-1 and TRBJ2-1, the full variable domain is EADIYQTPRYLVIGTGKKITLECSQTMGHDKMYWYQQDPGMELHLIHYSYGVNSTEKGDLSSESTVSRIRTEHFPLTLESARPSHTSQYLCASSEWTVDYNEQFFGPGTRLTVL.

The chain recombines TRBV20-1 with TRBJ1-1; perhaps TRBD1 as D (6 bases). CDR1 DFQATT and CDR2 SNEGSKA come from the germline V gene (reference sequence). Trimming left V 1 base short and J 0 bases short, with 12 bases between. This CDR3 is built from 15 residues. In DNA form, the CDR3 reads TGCAGTGCTAGAGCCCCAGGGGCCCTGAACACTGAAGCTTTCTTT. This translates into CSARAPGALNTEAFF.

The genes are TRBV3-1 and TRBJ2-5; 11 bases align to TRBD2. The ends lost 3 bases at V and 5 bases at J; junction bases unmatched: 5. Germline CDR1 reads LGHDT; CDR2 reads YNNKEL (reference sequence). The CDR3 covers 15 residues. This CDR3 reads CASSQQLAGEETQYF. DNA for the CDR3: TGTGCCAGCAGCCAGCAACTAGCGGGGGAGGAGACCCAGTACTTC.

The rearrangement uses TRBV28 and TRBJ2-1; D not resolved. CDR1 and CDR2 (germline): MDHEN, SYDVKM. The CDR3 is made up of 14 amino acids. Trimming shortened V by 3 bases and J by 7 bases, and 13 bases separated the two germline ends. As DNA, the CDR3 is TGTGCCAGCAGTTTGGGTGGTATTCGGAATGAGCAGTTCTTC. This encodes CASSLGGIRNEQFF.

V usage is TRBV11-2 and J usage is TRBJ2-5; D may match TRBD1 or TRBD2 (5 bases each). The germline V gene has CDR1 SGHAT and CDR2 FQNNGV. The CDR3 is 16 amino acids. V lost 1 base and J lost 1, with 13 bases in between. The CDR3 DNA sequence: TGTGCCAGCAGCTTAGGGGGCGGACTGCCCCAAGAGACCCAGTACTTC. Its protein is CASSLGGGLPQETQYF.